These T cell receptor beta chains were read from a single sample in a study of shared clonotypes between healthy human individuals. Using immunoSEQ multiplex PCR, the repertoire was profiled, and TCRdb retains in-frame clones only, with some absent. The table has millions of clones, 85% to 95% seen once. Source material: naive CD4+ T cells from PBMCs. These TCRs come from a man between 18 and 35 years old in good health. Some clones in this sample may be carry-over from other donors' samples. Each CDR3 is given with its conserved first and last residue. A D gene is named only where the DNA matches it firmly. The size field is filled for only some rows; it gives once, few, many or a size class.

>once|.|TRBJ2-5|TRBV7-2
TGTGCCAGCAGATGGGGGATCGGAGAGACCCAGTACTTC
CASRWGIGETQYF
>.|TRBD1|TRBJ2-3|TRBV10-3
TGTGCCATCACCCGGGGACAGGGAACAGATACGCAGTATTTT
CAITRGQGTDTQYF
>once|.|TRBJ2-3|TRBV9
TGTGCCAGCAGCCTTCAAGGGGCCCCTAGCACAGATACGCAGTATTTT
CASSLQGAPSTDTQYF
>.|.|TRBJ1-1|TRBV5-4
TGTGCCAGCAGCCGAAGTTCCACGAACACTGAAGCTTTCTTT
CASSRSSTNTEAFF
>.|TRBD1|TRBJ1-2|TRBV19
TGTGCCAGTAGTAAGACAGGGGTCCTCTATGGCTACACCTTC
CASSKTGVLYGYTF
>.|.|TRBJ2-1|TRBV7-3
TGTGCCAGCAGCTTTAGCGGAAAGGGGTTCAATGAGCAGTTCTTC
CASSFSGKGFNEQFF
>few|TRBD2|TRBJ2-7|TRBV5-1
TGCGCCAGCAGCTTCGGACTAGCGGACTCCTACGAGCAGTACTTC
CASSFGLADSYEQYF
>.|.|TRBJ2-7|TRBV30
TGTGCCTGGAGTCGGGGGCCCTACGAGCAGTACTTC
CAWSRGPYEQYF
>.|TRBD2|TRBJ2-7|TRBV5-1
TGCGCCAGCAGCTTGGGACTAGCGGACTTAGGGGAGCAGTACTTC
CASSLGLADLGEQYF
>few|.|TRBJ1-1|TRBV28
TGTGCCAGCAGTTTGATGGGGACCACTGAAGCTTTCTTT
CASSLMGTTEAFF
>.|TRBD2|TRBJ2-5|TRBV2
TGTGCCAGCAGCCTACTAGCGGGAGAGGAGACCCAGTACTTC
CASSLLAGEETQYF
>once|.|TRBJ2-7|TRBV6-6
TGTGCCAGCAGTTACTCTGGCCGGAACGGGGAGCAGTACTTC
CASSYSGRNGEQYF
>.|TRBD2|TRBJ2-5|TRBV6-1
TGTGCCAGCTCTTTAGGGGCGGGAGGGGAAGAGACCCAGTACTTC
CASSLGAGGEETQYF
>.|.|TRBJ2-7|TRBV10-3
TGTGCCACGGGGGCGTCGAGGGAAGCGACCTACGAGCAGTACTTC
CATGASREATYEQYF
>.|.|TRBJ2-1|TRBV15
TGTGCCGTGGCGGCGACGTTTGGTGAGCAGTTCTTC
CAVAATFGEQFF
>.|.|TRBJ1-4|TRBV23-1
TGCGCCAGCAGTCAACCCGGGGATGTTGCAACTAATGAAAAACTGTTTTTT
CASSQPGDVATNEKLFF
>.|.|TRBJ1-4|TRBV28
TGTGCCAGCAGTTTATTGGGCAGGGAGGGGGAAAAACTGTTTTTT
CASSLLGREGEKLFF
>.|.|TRBJ2-3|TRBV6-1
TGTGCCAGCAGTGAATATACAGGGACAAGCACAGATACGCAGTATTTT
CASSEYTGTSTDTQYF
>once|TRBD2|TRBJ2-7|TRBV6-1
TGTGCCACCCTGGGGACTAGCGATTACGAGCAGTACTTC
CATLGTSDYEQYF
>.|TRBD2|TRBJ2-7|TRBV6-1
TGTGCCAGCGGGAGGGGTTACGAGCAGTACTTC
CASGRGYEQYF
>.|.|TRBJ1-4|TRBV30
TGTGCCTGGAGTGTACGAGGGAGTACTAATGAAAAACTGTTTTTT
CAWSVRGSTNEKLFF
>.|.|TRBJ2-7|TRBV21-1
TGTGCCAGCAGCAAAGAACCAAAGGGCGAGGACAGGGCCTACGAGCAGTACTTC
CASSKEPKGEDRAYEQYF
>once|TRBD2|TRBJ2-7|TRBV5-5
TGTGCCAGCAGCCCTGGGGGACTAGTCTCCTACGAGCAGTACTTC
CASSPGGLVSYEQYF
>.|TRBD2|TRBJ2-3|TRBV18
TGTGCCAGCTCACCAATGTTAGCGGGAGCGGGAGATACGCAGTATTTT
CASSPMLAGAGDTQYF
>.|.|TRBJ1-4|TRBV5-4
TGTGCCAGCAGCCCCTGGAGAGGACAGTCAAATGAAAAACTGTTTTTT
CASSPWRGQSNEKLFF
>.|TRBD1|TRBJ1-4|TRBV5-1
TGCGCCAGCAGCTTGGCCTTGGGGACAGACATAACTAATGAAAAACTGTTTTTT
CASSLALGTDITNEKLFF
>once|TRBD1|TRBJ1-1|TRBV6-6
TGTGCCAGCAGTGGCGCCGGGACAGGGGGCACTGAAGCTTTCTTT
CASSGAGTGGTEAFF
>.|.|TRBJ2-2|TRBV19
TGTGCCAGTATTGGGAACCGAGGGGGGGCCGGGGAGCTGTTTTTT
CASIGNRGGAGELFF
>.|.|TRBJ2-7|TRBV6-5
TGTGCCAGCAGTACGGGACTGGCCTACGAGCAGTACTTC
CASSTGLAYEQYF
>once|TRBD2|TRBJ2-2|TRBV7-2
TGTGCCAGCAGGATCGCGGGGGGTACAGGGAACACCGGGGAGCTGTTTTTT
CASRIAGGTGNTGELFF
>.|.|TRBJ2-7|TRBV25-1
TGTGCCAGCAGTGACGCAAACCCCGGGTCCTACGAGCAGTACTTC
CASSDANPGSYEQYF
>.|.|TRBJ2-7|TRBV28
TGTGCCAGCAGTCCCGCCCCTCCCGTCTACGAGCAGTACTTC
CASSPAPPVYEQYF